This T cell receptor (beta chain) emerged from a study of memory CD4+ T cells and cytomegalovirus serostatus. Comment on this clone: What it recognizes is unknown.

Method: immunoSEQ multiplex PCR; TCRdb's copy keeps in-frame clones and lacks some. The data hold tens of thousands of clones, with more than 70% observed a single time. Overall study findings and caveats: About 40% of the roughly 150 known CMV-associated TCRbeta sequences appeared in CD4+ memory.

The sort gate was single viable CD3+CD4+CD8-CD45RO+ cells for memory CD4+ T cells. CDR1 is SGHRS, CDR2 YFSETQ, per germline. Trimming stripped 5 bases from V and 8 bases from J, with 22 bases between. CDR3 length: 15 amino acids. The chain is built from TRBV5-1 and TRBJ1-2, with D tentatively TRBD1 (5 bases). The source material was memory CD4+ T cells from blood. The TCR was taken from an adult in good health and CMV-seronegative. The CDR3 DNA reads TGCGCCAGCAGTCCCTCCCAGGGAGATGGTCGGGGCTACACCTTC. Amino acid sequence: CASSPSQGDGRGYTF.